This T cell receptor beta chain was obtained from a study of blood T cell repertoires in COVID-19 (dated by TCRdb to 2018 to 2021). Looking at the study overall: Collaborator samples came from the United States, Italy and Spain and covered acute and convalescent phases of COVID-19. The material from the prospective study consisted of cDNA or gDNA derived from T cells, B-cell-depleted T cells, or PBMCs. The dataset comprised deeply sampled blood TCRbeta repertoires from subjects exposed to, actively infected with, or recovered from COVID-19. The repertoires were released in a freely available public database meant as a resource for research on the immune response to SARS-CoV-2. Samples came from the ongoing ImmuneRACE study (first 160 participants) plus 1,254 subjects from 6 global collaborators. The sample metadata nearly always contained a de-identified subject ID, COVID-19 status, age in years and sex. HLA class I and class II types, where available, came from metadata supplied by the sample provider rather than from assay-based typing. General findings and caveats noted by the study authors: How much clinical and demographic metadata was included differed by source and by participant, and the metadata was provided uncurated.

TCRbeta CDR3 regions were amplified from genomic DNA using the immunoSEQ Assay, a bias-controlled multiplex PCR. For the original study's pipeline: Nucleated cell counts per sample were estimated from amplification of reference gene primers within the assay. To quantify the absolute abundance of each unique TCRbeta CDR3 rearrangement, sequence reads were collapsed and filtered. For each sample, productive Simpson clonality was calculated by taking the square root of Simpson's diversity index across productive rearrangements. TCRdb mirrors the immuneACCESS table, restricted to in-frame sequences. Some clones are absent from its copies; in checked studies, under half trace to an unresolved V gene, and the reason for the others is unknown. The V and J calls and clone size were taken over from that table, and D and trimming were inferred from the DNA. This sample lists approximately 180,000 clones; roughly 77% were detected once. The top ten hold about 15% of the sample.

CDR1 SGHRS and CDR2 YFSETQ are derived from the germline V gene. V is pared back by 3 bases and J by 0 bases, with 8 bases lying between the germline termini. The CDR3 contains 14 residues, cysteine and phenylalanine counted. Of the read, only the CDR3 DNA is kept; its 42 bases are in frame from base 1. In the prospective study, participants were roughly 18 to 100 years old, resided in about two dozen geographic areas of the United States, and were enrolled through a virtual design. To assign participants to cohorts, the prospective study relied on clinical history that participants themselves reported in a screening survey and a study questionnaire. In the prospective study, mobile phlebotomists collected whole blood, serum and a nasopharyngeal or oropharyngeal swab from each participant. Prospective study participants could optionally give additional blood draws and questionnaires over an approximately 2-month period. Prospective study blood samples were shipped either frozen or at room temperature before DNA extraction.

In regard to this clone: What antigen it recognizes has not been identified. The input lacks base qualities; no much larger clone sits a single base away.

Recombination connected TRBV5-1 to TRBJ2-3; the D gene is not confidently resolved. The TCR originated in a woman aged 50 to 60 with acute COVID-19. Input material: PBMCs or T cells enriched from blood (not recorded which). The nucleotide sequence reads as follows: TGCGCCAGCAGCTCTTCTTTAAGCACAGATACGCAGTATTTT. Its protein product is CASSSSLSTDTQYF.